A single sample gave rise to the 30 T cell receptor beta chains below, sequenced in a study of cytomegalovirus exposure and HLA in healthy donors. This PCR relied on a set of 60 Vbeta primers and 13 Jbeta primers. Data came from immunoSEQ multiplex PCR; TCRdb stores just in-frame clones and leaves some out. The table has 200,000 to 250,000 clones, more than 75% seen once. The material sequenced was PBMCs. The receptors here all came from a human donor in good health.

V is TRBV18 and J is TRBJ2-7; 7 bases match TRBD1. CDR3 length: 15 amino acids. Per the germline V gene, CDR1 is KGHSH and CDR2 is LQKENI. J gave up 3 bases and V 3 bases, and 8 bases lay outside the gene matches. The CDR3 coding sequence is TGTGCCAGCTCACCTCCGGGACAGTTTCTCTACGAGCAGTACTTC. Translation gives CASSPPGQFLYEQYF.

The rearrangement uses TRBV19 and TRBJ2-7, with 9 positions matching TRBD1. After removal of 6 bases from V and 5 bases from J, the junction contained 8 bases not matched to a gene. The CDR3 spans 14 residues. Germline V lookup: CDR1 LNHDA, CDR2 SQIVND (reference sequence). CDR3 residues: CASSLTGGTDEQYF. In nucleotides, the CDR3 is TGTGCCAGTAGCCTGACAGGGGGAACCGACGAGCAGTACTTC.

V usage is TRBV19 and J usage is TRBJ2-7; 7 bases align to TRBD2. CDR1 and CDR2 from the germline V gene are LNHDA and SQIVND (reference sequence). The J segment lost 1 base and the V segment lost 2 bases, leaving 5 bases of the junction unmatched. The length of the CDR3 is 15 residues. The CDR3 is CASSIRAGESYEQYF. The CDR3 DNA follows: TGTGCCAGTAGTATACGGGCGGGAGAGTCCTACGAGCAGTACTTC.

The V gene is TRBV14, the J gene TRBJ2-1; 13 nucleotides line up with TRBD2. The CDR3 is 19 amino acids. Trimming took 0 bases from V and 9 from J; bases not matched to a gene: 14. Germline V gene data show CDR1 as SGHDN and CDR2 as FVKESK. This chain's CDR3 is CASSQDRGLAGRSLGEQFF. In nucleotides, the CDR3 is TGTGCCAGCAGCCAAGATAGGGGACTAGCGGGGCGGAGCCTCGGTGAGCAGTTCTTC.

The chain is built from TRBV10-3 and TRBJ2-3; a weak D match, TRBD1 (6 bases). Germline V lookup: CDR1 ENHRY, CDR2 SYGVKD. V was clipped by 3 bases and J by 0 bases, with 16 bases between them. The CDR3 has 17 residues. The CDR3 protein is CAISDRGGGSSTDTQYF. The CDR3 DNA reads TGTGCCATCAGTGACCGGGGTGGGGGCTCTAGCACAGATACGCAGTATTTT.

A single count supports this clone. CDR3 region: CASSPRASRGVGEQYF. Here the CDR3 DNA reads TGTGCCAGCAGCCCTAGGGCGTCCAGGGGGGTGGGGGAGCAGTACTTC. The chain joins TRBV7-2 to TRBJ2-7; D might be TRBD1 (7 bases). The V gene's germline CDR1 is SGHTA and CDR2 FQGNSA. V lost 5 bases to trimming and J lost 7 bases, with 24 bases between them. The CDR3 runs to 16 residues.

J is TRBJ2-7 and V is TRBV30, with D possibly matching TRBD1 (6 bases). This CDR3 region has 13 residues. The germline V gene encodes CDR1 GTSNPN and CDR2 SVGIG (reference sequence). Trimming shortened V by 2 bases and J by 3 bases, and 11 bases separated the two germline ends. Here the CDR3 DNA reads TGTGCCTGGAGTCTATTAGGGGGCTACGAGCAGTACTTC. Its translation: CAWSLLGGYEQYF.

This chain links TRBV7-2 with TRBJ2-1, with 7 bases aligning to TRBD1. CDR1 is SGHTA and CDR2 is FQGNSA in the germline V gene. The CDR3 spans 15 residues. V was pared by 7 bases and J by 1 base, with 7 bases of the junction left unmatched. As DNA, the CDR3 is TGTGCCAGCACCTACACGGGACAGTCCTACAATGAGCAGTTCTTC. Its translation is CASTYTGQSYNEQFF.

The chain employs TRBV6-5 and TRBJ2-3; D call uncertain. The CDR3 runs 14 residues. V was cut by 5 bases and J by 4 bases, with 13 bases left in between. Germline values: CDR1 MNHEY, CDR2 SVGAGI. DNA of the CDR3: TGTGCCAGCAGTCTTTCCTCCCCCCCAGATACGCAGTATTTT. This encodes CASSLSSPPDTQYF.

This sequence joins TRBV30 and TRBJ2-3; 9 bases are shared with TRBD1. Germline CDR1 reads GTSNPN; CDR2 reads SVGIG (reference sequence). The CDR3 totals 20 residues. The junction had 21 bases not matched to a gene; V was cut back by 3 bases and J by 2 bases. In nucleotides, the CDR3 is TGTGCCTGGAGCCAAGGGGTGGGACAGGGAATAATTGGTACCACAGATACGCAGTATTTT. Translation: CAWSQGVGQGIIGTTDTQYF.

V and J are TRBV27 and TRBJ1-4, with 7 positions matching TRBD1. Trimming cost V 2 bases and J 5 bases; bases outside gene matches: 8. In germline, CDR1 is MNHEY, CDR2 SMNVEV (reference sequence). The length of the CDR3 is 16 residues. The CDR3 reads CASSLRSGTENEKLFF. CDR3 DNA sequence: TGTGCCAGCAGTTTACGATCCGGGACAGAAAATGAAAAACTGTTTTTT.

This chain joins TRBV9 and TRBJ2-1; 9 nucleotides align to TRBD1. Germline V lookup: CDR1 SGDLS, CDR2 YYNGEE. V trimming: 4 bases; J trimming: 4 bases; junction bases outside the gene matches: 9. The CDR3 extends over 16 amino acids. Written as DNA, the CDR3 is TGTGCCAGCAGCCCCGGGACAGGGAGAACTTACAATGAGCAGTTCTTC. Translating gives CASSPGTGRTYNEQFF.

The CDR3 reads CASSPSGGSGNTIYF. As DNA, the CDR3 is TGCGCCAGCAGCCCGAGCGGCGGCTCTGGAAACACCATATATTTT. V usage is TRBV4-3 and J usage is TRBJ1-3; no reliable D call. This CDR3 has 15 amino acids. The V end was cut by 4 bases, the J end by 0 bases, with 10 bases between. Per germline, CDR1 LGHNA and CDR2 YSLEER.

This chain joins TRBV6-1 and TRBJ1-2; TRBD1 might be the D (6 bases). The CDR3 totals 12 residues. Trimming took 7 bases from V and 7 from J, leaving 13 bases between them. Germline loops: CDR1 MNHNS, CDR2 SASEGT. Written as DNA, the CDR3 is TGTGCCAGCAATGCAGGGGTTGGTGGCTACACCTTC. Its protein product is CASNAGVGGYTF.

This clone came up a few times. The V call is TRBV7-6, the J call TRBJ2-1; 10 bases agree with TRBD2. The CDR3 covers 19 residues. J lost 4 bases, V lost 3 bases, and 15 bases had no gene match. The germline gives CDR1 SGHVS, CDR2 FNYEAQ. CDR3 residues: CASSFDRLAGRQQYNEQFF. DNA of the CDR3: TGTGCCAGCAGCTTCGACCGACTAGCGGGCCGACAACAATACAATGAGCAGTTCTTC.

The chain couples TRBV20-1 to TRBJ2-5; tentatively, D is TRBD1 (5 bases). This CDR3 has 11 residues. Per the germline V gene, CDR1 is DFQATT and CDR2 is SNEGSKA (reference sequence). Between the trimmed V and J ends, which lost 7 bases and 1 base, there was a span of 7 bases. CDR3: CSGTRQETQYF. The DNA of the CDR3 is TGCAGTGGGACACGCCAAGAGACCCAGTACTTC.

This chain connects TRBV19 to TRBJ2-1; 14 nucleotides align to TRBD2. The CDR3 spans 19 residues. V was pared by 3 bases and J by 1 base, with 8 bases of the junction left unmatched. Germline CDR1 reads LNHDA; CDR2 reads SQIVND (reference sequence). This CDR3 is CASSIPQGLAGGSYNEQFF. CDR3 nucleotide sequence: TGTGCCAGTAGTATTCCCCAAGGACTAGCGGGAGGTTCCTACAATGAGCAGTTCTTC.

This chain joins TRBV29-1 and TRBJ2-2; D might be TRBD2 (6 bases). There are 16 residues in the CDR3. V was shortened by 0 bases and J by 1 base, with 12 bases between the two germline ends. Looked up from germline, CDR1 is SQVTM and CDR2 is ANQGSEA. This CDR3 is CSVEDRGSGNTGELFF. The CDR3 nucleotides read TGCAGCGTTGAAGATAGGGGTAGCGGGAACACCGGGGAGCTGTTTTTT.

This rearrangement joins TRBV5-8 to TRBJ2-1; 11 nucleotides line up with TRBD2. Germline loops: CDR1 SGHTS, CDR2 YDEGEE. This CDR3 has 17 amino acids. The V gene end was trimmed by 4 bases and the J gene end by 7 bases; junction bases not matched to a gene: 13. CDR3 DNA: TGTGCCAGCAGCCCAATCGTAACTAGCGGGAGTAGAAATGAGCAGTTCTTC. Protein sequence: CASSPIVTSGSRNEQFF. Combining the CDR3 with reference TRBV5-8 and TRBJ2-1 gives the whole variable domain EAGVTQSPTHLIKTRGQQATLRCSPISGHTSVYWYQQALGLGLQFLLWYDEGEERNRGNFPPRFSGRQFPNYSSELNVNALELEDSALYLCASSPIVTSGSRNEQFFGPGTRLTVL.

V is TRBV27 and J is TRBJ1-1, with 7 bases aligning to TRBD1. Looked up from germline, CDR1 is MNHEY and CDR2 is SMNVEV (reference sequence). CDR3 size: 15 residues. With V trimmed by 0 bases and J by 2 bases, 3 bases remained unmatched. CDR3 in DNA: TGTGCCAGCAGTTTATCCGGGACAGCAAACACTGAAGCTTTCTTT. Amino acid sequence: CASSLSGTANTEAFF.

J is TRBJ2-5 and V is TRBV2, with a possible D match to TRBD2 (6 bases). The CDR3 runs to 14 residues. The V end was cut by 4 bases, the J end by 5 bases, with 14 bases between. Per germline, CDR1 SNHLY and CDR2 FYNNEI. As DNA, the CDR3 is TGTGCCAGCAGTGTCCGCGGGGCGATGGAGACCCAGTACTTC. It is translated as CASSVRGAMETQYF.

V and J are TRBV19 and TRBJ2-7, with a tentative D call TRBD2 (5 bases). Trimming cost V 8 bases and J 3 bases, with 14 bases left between them. Germline assignment: CDR1 LNHDA and CDR2 SQIVND (reference sequence). The CDR3 totals 13 residues. The CDR3 loop reads CASRGARGYEQYF. The CDR3 DNA reads as TGTGCCAGTCGGGGTGCGAGAGGCTACGAGCAGTACTTC.

The rearrangement uses TRBV10-1 and TRBJ2-1; 8 positions match TRBD2. The V gene end was trimmed by 6 bases and the J gene end by 9 bases; junction bases not matched to a gene: 4. Germline V gene data show CDR1 as WNHNN and CDR2 as SYGVQD (reference sequence). This CDR3 comprises 12 residues. In DNA form, the CDR3 reads TGCGCCAGCAGCCCGGGGGGGAGTGAGCAGTTCTTC. It is translated as CASSPGGSEQFF.

The rearrangement joins TRBV4-1 to TRBJ2-5; D remains unclear. Germline V gene lookup returns CDR1 MGHRA and CDR2 YSYEKL. Trimming took 1 base from V and 4 from J, leaving 10 bases between them. The CDR3 loop spans 14 amino acids. The CDR3 DNA sequence: TGCGCCAGCAGCCAAGTCGGAGCCGCAGAGACCCAGTACTTC. It translates to CASSQVGAAETQYF.

J is TRBJ2-1 and V is TRBV5-1; D perhaps matches TRBD1 (5 bases). The CDR3 is 14 amino acids. The V end was cut by 4 bases, the J end by 5 bases, with 13 bases between. Germline V gene lookup returns CDR1 SGHRS and CDR2 YFSETQ. CDR3 sequence reads: CASSLELGDNEQFF. The CDR3 bases are TGCGCCAGCAGCCTGGAATTAGGGGACAATGAGCAGTTCTTC.

The chain uses TRBV5-1 and TRBJ1-2; a weak D match, TRBD1 (6 bases). V was trimmed by 0 bases and J by 8 bases, leaving 23 bases between them. The CDR3 loop spans 17 amino acids. Germline V lookup: CDR1 SGHRS, CDR2 YFSETQ. The chain's CDR3 is CASSLDLGTGSIAGYTF. The DNA of the CDR3 is TGCGCCAGCAGCTTGGATTTGGGAACAGGGTCTATAGCCGGCTACACCTTC.

This chain links TRBV4-3 with TRBJ2-2, with 7 bases that match TRBD1. Germline V CDR1 and CDR2: LGHNA, YSLEER. The CDR3 length is 15 residues. Unmatched junction bases numbered 2, after V lost 2 bases and J lost 2 bases. CDR3 amino acids: CASSQRDRNTGELFF. CDR3 coding DNA: TGCGCCAGCAGCCAAAGGGACAGAAACACCGGGGAGCTGTTTTTT.

This sequence joins TRBV5-4 and TRBJ2-7; a possible D gene is TRBD2 (5 bases). Trimming removed 2 bases from V and 6 bases from J, with 12 bases in between. Germline V gene data show CDR1 as SGHNT and CDR2 as YYREEE (reference sequence). This CDR3 is 13 amino acids long. CDR3 DNA: TGTGCCAGCAGCTTACCGGGATCCACCGAGCAGTACTTC. It is translated as CASSLPGSTEQYF.

The gene calls are TRBV11-3 and TRBJ2-2; TRBD2 matches 10 bases. Germline V gene lookup returns CDR1 SGHNT and CDR2 YENEEA. The V and J ends lost 1 base and 4 bases, in that order; junction bases with no gene match: 0. The CDR3 is 15 amino acids. CDR3 sequence: CASSLVAGGTGELFF. Here the CDR3 DNA reads TGTGCCAGCAGCTTAGTAGCGGGAGGCACCGGGGAGCTGTTTTTT. Using reference TRBV11-3 and TRBJ2-2 for the parts outside the CDR3, the full variable domain is EAGVVQSPRYKIIEKKQPVAFWCNPISGHNTLYWYLQNLGQGPELLIRYENEEAVDDSQLPKDRFSAERLKGVDSTLKIQPAELGDSAVYLCASSLVAGGTGELFFGEGSRLTVL.

This chain links TRBV6-1 with TRBJ2-1; TRBD1 matches at 7 bases. Germline lookup yields CDR1 MNHNS and CDR2 SASEGT. The junction had 5 bases not matched to a gene; V was cut back by 3 bases and J by 6 bases. The CDR3 has 14 amino acids. The CDR3: CASSDGQGVNEQFF. The CDR3 DNA reads TGTGCCAGCAGTGATGGCCAGGGGGTCAATGAGCAGTTCTTC.